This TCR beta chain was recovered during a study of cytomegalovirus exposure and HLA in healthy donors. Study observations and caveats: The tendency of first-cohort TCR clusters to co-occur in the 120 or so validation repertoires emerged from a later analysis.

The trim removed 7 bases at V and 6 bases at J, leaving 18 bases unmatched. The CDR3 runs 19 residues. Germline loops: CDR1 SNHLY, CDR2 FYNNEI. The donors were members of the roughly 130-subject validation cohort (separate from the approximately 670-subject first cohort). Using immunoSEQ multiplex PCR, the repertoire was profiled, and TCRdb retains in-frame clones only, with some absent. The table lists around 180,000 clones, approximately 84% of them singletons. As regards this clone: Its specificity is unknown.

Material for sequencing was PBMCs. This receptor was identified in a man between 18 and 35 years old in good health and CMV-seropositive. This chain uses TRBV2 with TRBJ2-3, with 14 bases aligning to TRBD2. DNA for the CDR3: TGTGCCAGCACCGACCCCCTGGGACTAGCGGGAGTAGTATCTGATACGCAGTATTTT. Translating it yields CASTDPLGLAGVVSDTQYF.